Listed here are 21 T cell receptor beta chains from one sample, sequenced in a study of T cell clonotyping in hematopoietic cell transplantation. The time point: recipient sample about 28 days before transplant, after cytoreduction. Measured with immunoSEQ multiplex PCR; TCRdb has only the in-frame clones, and not every one. The top ten clones hold about 1.8% of a sample with tens of thousands of clones, 90% to 96% of them seen once. Sample: peripheral blood mononuclear cells, taken before stem cell transplant. All receptors derive from a woman aged 50 to 60 with acute myeloid leukemia. Some clones in this sample may be carry-over from other donors' samples.

This chain uses TRBV6-6 with TRBJ2-7; unclear D gene. This CDR3 comprises 10 residues. V lost 6 bases to trimming and J lost 3 bases, with 3 bases between them. CDR1 and CDR2 from the germline V gene are MNHNY and SVGAGI (reference sequence). In DNA, the CDR3 is TGTGCCAGCAGCAACTACGAGCAGTACTTC. Protein: CASSNYEQYF.

V usage is TRBV5-1 and J usage is TRBJ2-3; 7 positions match TRBD1. Germline trimming cut 4 bases from V and 4 bases from J; bases unmatched to any gene: 9. CDR1 and CDR2 from the germline V gene are SGHRS and YFSETQ. CDR3 length: 15 residues. The CDR3 reads CASSAPGQRSDTQYF. The CDR3 DNA is TGCGCCAGCAGCGCCCCGGGACAGCGTTCAGATACGCAGTATTTT.

J is TRBJ2-7 and V is TRBV7-2; 10 positions agree with TRBD1. Per germline, CDR1 SGHTA and CDR2 FQGNSA. The V and J ends lost 6 bases and 3 bases, in that order; junction bases with no gene match: 8. The CDR3 covers 15 residues. The CDR3 DNA reads TGTGCCAGCAGGTCCGGGACAGGGGCGGTCTACGAGCAGTACTTC. Its translation is CASRSGTGAVYEQYF.

The chain has TRBV4-2 and TRBJ2-7; 11 nucleotides match TRBD2. The germline CDR1 and CDR2 sequences are LGHNA and YNFKEQ. The CDR3 spans 17 residues. With V trimmed by 4 bases and J by 0 bases, 8 bases remained unmatched. The CDR3 sequence is CASSREGTSGNSYEQYF. In nucleotides, the CDR3 is TGTGCCAGCAGCCGCGAGGGGACTAGCGGTAACTCCTACGAGCAGTACTTC.

The chain joins TRBV2 to TRBJ2-7; D remains ambiguous. The CDR3 runs to 15 residues. Germline CDR1 is SNHLY and CDR2 is FYNNEI. V was clipped by 0 bases and J by 0 bases, with 9 bases between them. CDR3 bases: TGTGCCAGCAGTGAAGCCATCAAAAGCTCCTACGAGCAGTACTTC. Amino acids: CASSEAIKSSYEQYF.

The chain's CDR3 is CASSIRGTGQGRNEQFF. The CDR3 bases are TGTGCCAGCAGTATCCGAGGCACGGGACAGGGGAGGAATGAGCAGTTCTTC. The chain is built from TRBV2 and TRBJ2-1; the match to TRBD1 covers 10 bases. This CDR3 comprises 17 residues. Per the germline V gene, CDR1 is SNHLY and CDR2 is FYNNEI. V was clipped by 5 bases and J by 7 bases; unmatched bases: 14.

V gene TRBV28 combines with J gene TRBJ2-7; maybe TRBD1 (6 bases). The CDR3 spans 14 residues. Germline V gene data show CDR1 as MDHEN and CDR2 as SYDVKM. The V and J ends lost 5 bases and 7 bases respectively, with 18 bases between them. CDR3 region: CASSEDSLPREQYF. For the CDR3, the DNA is TGTGCCAGCAGTGAGGACAGCCTCCCGCGGGAGCAGTACTTC.

The chain combines TRBV27 with TRBJ1-5, with D perhaps matching TRBD1 (5 bases). The CDR3 length is 13 residues. The germline V and J ends were trimmed by 3 bases and 9 bases, with 12 bases remaining between them. Germline lookup yields CDR1 MNHEY and CDR2 SMNVEV (reference sequence). CDR3 in amino acids: CASSLQGGGPQHF. CDR3 coding DNA: TGTGCCAGCAGTTTGCAGGGCGGGGGGCCCCAGCATTTT.

V and J are TRBV5-8 and TRBJ2-1; 7 nucleotides match TRBD1. CDR3 size: 15 residues. Germline V lookup: CDR1 SGHTS, CDR2 YDEGEE. V lost 1 base and J lost 7; bases outside the gene matches: 8. The DNA for the CDR3 is TGTGCCAGCAGCTTGTTGGGGACAGTCTGGAATGAGCAGTTCTTC. This sequence encodes CASSLLGTVWNEQFF.

The genes are TRBV25-1 and TRBJ1-4; D unresolved. CDR3 size: 14 residues. Deletions cut 3 bases from V and 7 bases from J, with 12 bases between. Germline CDR1 and CDR2: MGHDK and SYGVNS. The CDR3 DNA reads as TGTGCCAGCAGTGATCGGACCGGAGGTGAAAAACTGTTTTTT. It encodes CASSDRTGGEKLFF.

The V gene is TRBV5-6, the J gene TRBJ1-1; D gene ambiguous. The V end lost 4 bases, the J end lost 2 bases, and 9 bases lay between the germline ends. Germline lookup yields CDR1 SGHDT and CDR2 YYEEEE. The CDR3 spans 13 residues. Here the CDR3 reads CASSQRQNTEAFF. DNA of the CDR3: TGTGCCAGCAGCCAGAGACAAAACACTGAAGCTTTCTTT.

The chain links TRBV7-8 to TRBJ2-7; the D gene is possibly TRBD2 (6 bases). V lost 1 base and J lost 4, with 11 bases in between. Germline CDR1 SGHVS, CDR2 FQNEAQ. This CDR3 comprises 14 residues. CDR3 coding DNA: TGTGCCAGCAGCTTAGTGCGGGGCGGATACGAGCAGTACTTC. This translates into CASSLVRGGYEQYF.

This clone was seen just once. The chain couples TRBV30 to TRBJ1-1; no clear D. Germline assignment: CDR1 GTSNPN and CDR2 SVGIG (reference sequence). The CDR3 has 13 residues. The V end lost 4 bases, the J end lost 0 bases, and 9 bases lay between the germline ends. CDR3 loop: CAWTASLNTEAFF. The CDR3 region has the DNA TGTGCCTGGACGGCCAGCTTGAACACTGAAGCTTTCTTT.

This chain links TRBV2 with TRBJ1-2, with D uncertain. The CDR3 contains 13 residues. The V gene lost 5 bases and the J gene lost 5 bases, with 12 bases spanning the gap. CDR1 and CDR2 from the germline V gene are SNHLY and FYNNEI. The DNA of the CDR3 is TGTGCCAGCAGTCTGGACGGGAGGTATGGCTACACCTTC. It specifies CASSLDGRYGYTF.

The J gene is TRBJ2-1, the V gene TRBV5-1, with D perhaps TRBD2 (6 bases). V was trimmed by 3 bases and J by 6 bases, leaving 16 bases between them. In germline, CDR1 is SGHRS, CDR2 YFSETQ. The CDR3 has 15 residues. The CDR3 reads CASSSDGSVGNEQFF. Here the CDR3 DNA reads TGCGCCAGCAGCTCGGACGGGAGTGTTGGCAATGAGCAGTTCTTC.

The chain links TRBV9 to TRBJ2-1; TRBD2 aligns across 9 bases. The germline V gene encodes CDR1 SGDLS and CDR2 YYNGEE. This CDR3 is 14 amino acids long. Trimming removed 0 bases from V and 10 bases from J; junction bases left unmatched: 5. CDR3 sequence (DNA): TGTGCCAGCAGCGTAGAGGGCGGGAGGGTCGAGCAGTTCTTC. This sequence encodes CASSVEGGRVEQFF. The variable domain in full, completed from reference TRBV9 and TRBJ2-1, reads DSGVTQTPKHLITATGQRVTLRCSPRSGDLSVYWYQQSLDQGLQFLIQYYNGEERAKGNILERFSAQQFPDLHSELNLSSLELGDSALYFCASSVEGGRVEQFFGPGTRLTVL.

The V call is TRBV9, the J call TRBJ2-7; TRBD2 might be the D (5 bases). The CDR3 loop spans 15 amino acids. V was cut by 0 bases and J by 5 bases, with 15 bases left in between. Per germline, CDR1 SGDLS and CDR2 YYNGEE. The CDR3 DNA reads TGTGCCAGCAGCGTAGCTTCAAGCGGAAGCGACGAGCAGTACTTC. Protein product: CASSVASSGSDEQYF. Combining the CDR3 with reference TRBV9 and TRBJ2-7 gives the whole variable domain DSGVTQTPKHLITATGQRVTLRCSPRSGDLSVYWYQQSLDQGLQFLIQYYNGEERAKGNILERFSAQQFPDLHSELNLSSLELGDSALYFCASSVASSGSDEQYFGPGTRLTVT.

The chain recombines TRBV30 with TRBJ1-3, with D unclear. The length of the CDR3 is 14 residues. The V end was cut by 0 bases, the J end by 0 bases, with 6 bases between. The germline V gene has CDR1 GTSNPN and CDR2 SVGIG (reference sequence). As DNA, the CDR3 is TGTGCCTGGAGTGTATGGGGCTCTGGAAACACCATATATTTT. Its translation: CAWSVWGSGNTIYF.

This chain links TRBV30 with TRBJ1-2; TRBD1 might be the D (6 bases). Trimming cost V 3 bases and J 4 bases, with 12 bases left between them. Per germline, CDR1 GTSNPN and CDR2 SVGIG (reference sequence). CDR3 length: 13 amino acids. CDR3 residues: CAWSVQGFYGYTF. The CDR3 bases are TGTGCCTGGAGCGTACAGGGCTTCTATGGCTACACCTTC.

This clone was counted a single time. The chain employs TRBV7-9 and TRBJ2-5; 7 nucleotides agree with TRBD2. Unmatched junction bases numbered 6, after V lost 5 bases and J lost 3 bases. Germline CDR1 is SEHNR and CDR2 is FQNEAQ (reference sequence). The CDR3 is 14 amino acids. The CDR3 region has the DNA TGTGCCAGCAGCCCTGGGACTACCAAAGAGACCCAGTACTTC. It yields the protein CASSPGTTKETQYF.

This chain joins TRBV28 and TRBJ1-2, with D maybe TRBD1 (6 bases). V was pared by 3 bases and J by 7 bases, with 15 bases between. Germline V gene sequence: CDR1 MDHEN, CDR2 SYDVKM. This CDR3 has 14 residues. Here the CDR3 DNA reads TGTGCCAGCAGTTTGATGGCAGGGGAGAGTGGCTACACCTTC. Its protein is CASSLMAGESGYTF.